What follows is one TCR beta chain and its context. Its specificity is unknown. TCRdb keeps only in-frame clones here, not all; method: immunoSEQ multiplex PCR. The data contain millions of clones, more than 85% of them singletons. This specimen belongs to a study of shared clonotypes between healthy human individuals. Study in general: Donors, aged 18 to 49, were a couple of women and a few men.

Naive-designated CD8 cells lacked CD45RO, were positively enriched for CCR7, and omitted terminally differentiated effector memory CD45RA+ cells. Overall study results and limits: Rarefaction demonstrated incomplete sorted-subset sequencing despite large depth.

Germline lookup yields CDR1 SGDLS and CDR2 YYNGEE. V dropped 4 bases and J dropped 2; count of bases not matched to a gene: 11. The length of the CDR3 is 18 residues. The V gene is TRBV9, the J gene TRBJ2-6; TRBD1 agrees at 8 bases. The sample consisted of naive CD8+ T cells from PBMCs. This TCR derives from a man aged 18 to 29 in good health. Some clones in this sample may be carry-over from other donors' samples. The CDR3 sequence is CASSPRQGPYTGANVLTF. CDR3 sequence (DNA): TGTGCCAGCAGCCCCAGACAGGGGCCGTACACTGGGGCCAACGTCCTGACTTTC.